This TCR beta chain was documented in a study of blood T cell repertoires in COVID-19. Study at large: Whether acute or convalescent, the COVID-19 samples came from the United States, Italy and Spain. Sources were T cells, B-cell-depleted T cells, or PBMCs; the material itself was cDNA or gDNA.

In the authors' workflow: Reference gene primer amplification gave estimated nucleated cell counts. Clones were read by immunoSEQ multiplex PCR, and TCRdb kept only the in-frame ones, dropping some. D and trimming come from the DNA, and the V and J calls and clone size come from that table. This repertoire shows about 97,000 clones, less than 95% found once; its top ten account for 1.7%. This TCR was sampled from a man between 60 and 70 years old with acute or convalescent COVID-19. The sequencing input was peripheral blood.

The CDR3 DNA reads TGCAGCGTTGAAGCGGGGGGCTCCTACAATGAGCAGTTCTTC. Encoded protein: CSVEAGGSYNEQFF. The chain employs TRBV29-1 and TRBJ2-1, with 7 bases that match TRBD2. The CDR3 has 14 amino acids. J lost 0 bases, V lost 1 base, and 0 bases had no gene match. CDR1 and CDR2 (germline): SQVTM, ANQGSEA.